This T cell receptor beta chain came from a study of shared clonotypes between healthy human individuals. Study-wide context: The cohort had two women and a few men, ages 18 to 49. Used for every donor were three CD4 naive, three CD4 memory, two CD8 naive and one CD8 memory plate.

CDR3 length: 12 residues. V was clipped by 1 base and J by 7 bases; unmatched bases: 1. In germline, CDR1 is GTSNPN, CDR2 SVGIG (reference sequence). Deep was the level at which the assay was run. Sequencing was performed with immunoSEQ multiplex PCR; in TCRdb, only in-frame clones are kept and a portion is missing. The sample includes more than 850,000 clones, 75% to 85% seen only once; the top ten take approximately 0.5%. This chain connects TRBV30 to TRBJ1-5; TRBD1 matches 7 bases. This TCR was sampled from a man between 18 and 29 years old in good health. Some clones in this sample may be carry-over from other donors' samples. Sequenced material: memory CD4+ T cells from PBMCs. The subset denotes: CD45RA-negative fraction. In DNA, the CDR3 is TGTGCCTGGAGTGGGGACAGCCAGCCCCAGCATTTT. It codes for CAWSGDSQPQHF.